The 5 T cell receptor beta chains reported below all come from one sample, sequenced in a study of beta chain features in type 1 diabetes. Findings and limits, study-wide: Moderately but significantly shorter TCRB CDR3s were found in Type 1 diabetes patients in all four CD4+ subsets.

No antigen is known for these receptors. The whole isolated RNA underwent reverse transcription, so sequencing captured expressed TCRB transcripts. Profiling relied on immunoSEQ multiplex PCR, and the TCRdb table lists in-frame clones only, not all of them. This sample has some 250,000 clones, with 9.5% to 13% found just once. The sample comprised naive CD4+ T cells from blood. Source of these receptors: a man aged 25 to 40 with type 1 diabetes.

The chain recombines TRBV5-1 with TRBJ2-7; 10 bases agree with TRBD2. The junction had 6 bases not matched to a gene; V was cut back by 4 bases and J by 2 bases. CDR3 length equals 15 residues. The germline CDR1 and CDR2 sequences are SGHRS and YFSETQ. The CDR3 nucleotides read TGCGCCAGCAGCCCGGCCAGCGGGGGGGCCTACGAGCAGTACTTC. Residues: CASSPASGGAYEQYF.

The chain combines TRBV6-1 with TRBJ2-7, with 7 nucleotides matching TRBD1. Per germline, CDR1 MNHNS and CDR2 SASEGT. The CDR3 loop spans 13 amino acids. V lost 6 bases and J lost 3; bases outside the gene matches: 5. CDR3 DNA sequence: TGTGCCAGCAGCCAGGGACAGTTCTACGAGCAGTACTTC. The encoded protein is CASSQGQFYEQYF.

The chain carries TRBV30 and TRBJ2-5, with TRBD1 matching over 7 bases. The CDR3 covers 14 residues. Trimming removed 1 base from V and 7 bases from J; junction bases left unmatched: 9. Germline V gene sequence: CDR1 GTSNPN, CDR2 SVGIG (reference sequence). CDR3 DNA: TGTGCCTGGAGTGAATGGCTTTCAGGGGGGACCCAGTACTTC. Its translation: CAWSEWLSGGTQYF.

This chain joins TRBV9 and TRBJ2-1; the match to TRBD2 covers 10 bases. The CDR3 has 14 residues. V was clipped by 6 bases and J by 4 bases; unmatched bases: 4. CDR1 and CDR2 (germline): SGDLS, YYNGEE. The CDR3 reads CASTRLAGYNEQFF. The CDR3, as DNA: TGTGCCAGCACTCGACTAGCGGGTTACAATGAGCAGTTCTTC.

In nucleotides, the CDR3 is TGCGCCAGCAGTACCCCCAGCGGGGGGGCAGTTGGGGATGAGCAGTTCTTC. Translating gives CASSTPSGGAVGDEQFF. J is TRBJ2-1 and V is TRBV5-1; 10 nucleotides line up with TRBD2. This CDR3 spans 17 amino acids. The V and J ends lost 5 bases and 8 bases, in that order; junction bases with no gene match: 16. CDR1 and CDR2 from the germline V gene are SGHRS and YFSETQ.